This T cell receptor beta chain was retrieved from a study of blood T cell repertoires in COVID-19. Study overall: Sites across the United States, Italy and Spain contributed samples from acute and convalescent COVID-19.

Per the study methods: Reference gene primer amplification in the assay estimated nucleated cell counts. The repertoire was sequenced with immunoSEQ multiplex PCR; TCRdb's copy has only in-frame clones and lacks some. V and J calls and clone size are as listed in that table; D and trimming were resolved from the DNA. The top ten clones hold about 3% of a sample with roughly 50,000 clones, 65% to 80% of them seen once. The CDR3 covers 14 residues. Trimming pared 4 bases from V and 4 bases from J, leaving 14 bases between. The TCR sequence derives from a man aged 60 to 69 with acute or convalescent COVID-19. Sequenced input: peripheral blood. The genes are TRBV5-3 and TRBJ2-5; perhaps TRBD2 as D (5 bases). TRBV5-3 is labeled an ORF, and its function is uncertain. CDR3 DNA sequence: TGTGCCAGAAGCCCGCTGGACTCGGGAGAGACCCAGTACTTC. The encoded protein is CARSPLDSGETQYF.